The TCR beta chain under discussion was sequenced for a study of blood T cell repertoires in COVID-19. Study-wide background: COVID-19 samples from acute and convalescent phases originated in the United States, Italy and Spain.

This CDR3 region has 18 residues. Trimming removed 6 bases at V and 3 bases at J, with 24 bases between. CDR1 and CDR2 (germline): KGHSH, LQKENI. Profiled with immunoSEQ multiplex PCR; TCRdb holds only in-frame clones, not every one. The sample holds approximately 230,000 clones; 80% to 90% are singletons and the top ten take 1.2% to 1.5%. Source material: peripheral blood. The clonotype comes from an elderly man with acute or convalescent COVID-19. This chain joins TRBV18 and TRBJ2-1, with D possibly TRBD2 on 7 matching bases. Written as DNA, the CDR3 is TGTGCCAGCTCTCCTCTCTCGGGGGGCGGGGCCCTCTACAATGAGCAGTTCTTC. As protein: CASSPLSGGGALYNEQFF.